These T cell receptor beta chains were read from a single sample in a study of T cells in Graves' hyperthyroidism and ophthalmopathy. Using its own MiXCR run on the multiplex PCR reads, TCRdb lists one record per CDR3 protein. This table has around 690,000 distinct CDR3 sequences, roughly a sixth appearing once. Material for sequencing was blood. Source of these receptors: a man between 45 and 60 years old with Graves' hyperthyroidism. Each CDR3 is given with its conserved first and last residue.

v_gene	len	j_gene	CDR3aa
TRBV20-1	13	TRBJ2-7	CSARGDYLYEQYF
TRBV10-3	16	TRBJ2-1	CAITGTSGSSYNEQFF
TRBV7-6	16	TRBJ2-7	CASSLAGGQGLYEQYF
TRBV28	14	TRBJ2-7	CASSLPQSSYEQYF
TRBV6-1	15	TRBJ2-6	CASSFGLTGANVLTF
TRBV13	17	TRBJ1-6	CASSLAGLGTRGSPLHF
TRBV12-3/TRBV12-4	15	TRBJ2-7	CASSSGTPEAYEQYF
TRBV12-3/TRBV12-4	15	TRBJ1-2	CASSFGEGYVEGYTF
TRBV20-1	18	TRBJ2-5	CSARANLLSGEPQETQYF
TRBV6-6	15	TRBJ1-1	CASSYVLGGYTEAFF
TRBV18	14	TRBJ2-5	CASSIPGGLETQYF
TRBV7-2	15	TRBJ1-4	CASSLGPGLREKLFF
TRBV7-2	13	TRBJ1-1	CASSTRQNTEAFF
TRBV27	14	TRBJ1-5	CASSYSTGVQPQHF
TRBV28	18	TRBJ2-5	CASRWTGAASGIAETQYF
TRBV2	15	TRBJ2-2	CASKGIAGVTGELFF
TRBV10-2	19	TRBJ2-1	CASSVSFLSTSGRRAEQFF
TRBV7-2	13	TRBJ1-2	CASSSPGRYGYTF
TRBV6-6	16	TRBJ1-6	CASSYDPGARNSPLHF
TRBV15	14	TRBJ2-3	CATILDRGRDTQYF
TRBV28	15	TRBJ1-2	CASSLIPAGTGGYTF
TRBV6-1	15	TRBJ1-6	CARTSFLTPITALHF
TRBV6-2/TRBV6-3	14	TRBJ2-1	CASSKTSAYNEQFF
TRBV11-2	14	TRBJ2-1	CASSSADSYNEQFF
TRBV6-1	12	TRBJ1-1	CASTQANTEAFF
TRBV12-3/TRBV12-4	14	TRBJ2-1	CASRASGTVDEQFF
TRBV7-2	15	TRBJ2-7	CASSLGAGEGNEQYF
TRBV9	13	TRBJ2-2	CASASGYTGELFF
TRBV3-1	16	TRBJ2-1	CASSPSQGARGNEQFF
TRBV5-4	14	TRBJ1-4	CASSSTKGAEKLFF